Below are 16 T cell receptor beta chains sequenced from a single sample in a study of regulatory and conventional T cells in RAG deficiency (TCRdb year 2017). Before genomic DNA extraction, conventional CD4+ T cells were purified from blood as CD25-low CD127-high cells. Library preparation was by the immunoSEQ multiplex PCR assay. TCRdb stores this immuneACCESS table with in-frame sequences only. Part of the clones is absent; in the studies checked, under half of the shortfall reflects unresolved V genes, and no reason is known for the rest. The sample table holds around 29,000 clones, of which approximately 96% were seen once. The biggest ten clones account for 0.3% to 0.45% of the sample. This sample also belongs to another study, concerning regulatory T cells. As that second study puts it: The multiplex PCR used 52 forward TRBV primers and 13 reverse TRBJ primers, with assay-based and computational corrections for amplification bias.

Input material: CD25- CD4+ T cells sorted from blood. The receptors derive from a human donor in good health.

The V call is TRBV6-6, the J call TRBJ1-3; 7 nucleotides agree with TRBD1. The CDR3 runs to 14 residues. In germline, CDR1 is MNHNY, CDR2 SVGAGI (reference sequence). V was clipped by 3 bases and J by 4 bases; unmatched bases: 3. CDR3 sequence reads: CASSYRGPGNTIYF. The CDR3 DNA is TGTGCCAGCAGTTATAGGGGGCCCGGAAACACCATATATTTT.

The chain carries TRBV6-5 and TRBJ1-1; TRBD1 might be the D (5 bases). CDR3 size: 14 residues. Between the trimmed V and J ends, which lost 6 bases and 5 bases, there was a span of 16 bases. CDR1 and CDR2 from the germline V gene are MNHEY and SVGAGI. The chain's CDR3 is CASSPRWGGTEAFF. CDR3 DNA: TGTGCCAGCAGCCCAAGGTGGGGGGGTACTGAAGCTTTCTTT.

The V and J genes are TRBV10-3 and TRBJ2-2; TRBD1 matches at 11 bases. The J segment lost 2 bases and the V segment lost 8 bases, leaving 1 base of the junction unmatched. This CDR3 comprises 14 residues. The germline gives CDR1 ENHRY, CDR2 SYGVKD. The CDR3 sequence: CAIGTGGNTGELFF. The CDR3 DNA is TGTGCCATCGGGACAGGGGGAAACACCGGGGAGCTGTTTTTT.

The chain combines TRBV6-5 with TRBJ1-6; D might be TRBD1 (5 bases). The V end was cut by 4 bases, the J end by 7 bases, with 14 bases between. This CDR3 has 15 amino acids. Germline lookup yields CDR1 MNHEY and CDR2 SVGAGI. CDR3 DNA: TGTGCCAGCAGTTTAGTTTCAGGGCTCAATTCACCCCTCCACTTT. The encoded protein is CASSLVSGLNSPLHF.

J is TRBJ2-7 and V is TRBV9; weak D call: TRBD1 (6 bases). Germline loops: CDR1 SGDLS, CDR2 YYNGEE. V was trimmed by 3 bases and J by 6 bases, leaving 16 bases between them. The CDR3 spans 14 residues. CDR3 nucleotide sequence: TGTGCCAGCAGCGCTTACCGAGGGGGACCCGAGCAGTACTTC. This gives the protein CASSAYRGGPEQYF.

The V gene is TRBV5-1, the J gene TRBJ2-2; maybe TRBD1 (5 bases). The germline V and J ends were trimmed by 2 bases and 5 bases, with 16 bases remaining between them. The CDR3 length is 16 residues. Germline V gene sequence: CDR1 SGHRS, CDR2 YFSETQ. The CDR3, as DNA: TGCGCCAGCAGCTTTTTTGGGCAGGGCGTAACCGGGGAGCTGTTTTTT. Its protein is CASSFFGQGVTGELFF.

The chain combines TRBV5-1 with TRBJ2-1; 9 bases map to TRBD1. The V and J ends lost 4 bases and 8 bases, in that order; junction bases with no gene match: 16. The CDR3 has 17 residues. Per germline, CDR1 SGHRS and CDR2 YFSETQ. CDR3 residues: CASSVAPSLQGAYEQFF. The CDR3 DNA reads as TGCGCCAGCAGCGTGGCCCCGAGCCTACAGGGGGCGTATGAGCAGTTCTTC. The full variable domain, with the rest looked up from reference TRBV5-1 and TRBJ2-1, is KAGVTQTPRYLIKTRGQQVTLSCSPISGHRSVSWYQQTPGQGLQFLFEYFSETQRNKGNFPGRFSGRQFSNSRSEMNVSTLELGDSALYLCASSVAPSLQGAYEQFFGPGTRLTVL.

This chain links TRBV7-8 with TRBJ1-1; D remains unclear. CDR3 length equals 12 residues. Deletions cut 1 base from V and 6 bases from J, with 6 bases between. Germline values: CDR1 SGHVS, CDR2 FQNEAQ. CDR3 sequence: CASSLVGAEAFF. The CDR3 DNA reads as TGTGCCAGCAGCTTAGTGGGAGCTGAAGCTTTCTTT.

The chain has TRBV11-2 and TRBJ1-2, with unresolved D. This CDR3 is built from 16 residues. Germline lookup yields CDR1 SGHAT and CDR2 FQNNGV. Deletions cut 1 base from V and 2 bases from J, with 14 bases between. This chain's CDR3 is CASSLVLTPRNYGYTF. For the CDR3, the DNA is TGTGCCAGCAGCTTAGTCCTGACCCCCAGGAACTATGGCTACACCTTC.

The CDR3 coding sequence is TGTGCCAGCAGCTTAGGCGGGTTTACCTACGAGCAGTACTTC. As protein: CASSLGGFTYEQYF. The chain carries TRBV7-6 and TRBJ2-7; D is possibly TRBD2 (5 bases). The germline gives CDR1 SGHVS, CDR2 FNYEAQ. Trimming cost V 1 base and J 2 bases, with 9 bases left between them. The CDR3 contains 14 residues.

The chain combines TRBV6-4 with TRBJ1-2, with D uncertain. This CDR3 spans 15 amino acids. V lost 0 bases, J lost 2 bases, and 10 bases lay in between. CDR1 and CDR2 (germline): MRHNA, SNTAGT. The CDR3 loop is CASSDSSAGNYGYTF. The CDR3 region has the DNA TGTGCCAGCAGTGACTCTTCTGCGGGCAACTATGGCTACACCTTC.

The rearrangement uses TRBV7-9 and TRBJ2-7, with 7 bases aligning to TRBD1. The tail of the sequence fits TRBJ2-1 better, so the J call may be wrong. This CDR3 has 13 residues. The germline CDR1 and CDR2 sequences are SEHNR and FQNEAQ (reference sequence). The CDR3 DNA follows: TGTGCCAGCAGCGAGACAGGGATAGGTGAGCAGTTCTTC. Its protein product is CASSETGIGEQFF.

The V call is TRBV20-1, the J call TRBJ2-7, with D tentatively TRBD1 (5 bases). Germline loops: CDR1 DFQATT, CDR2 SNEGSKA (reference sequence). Trimming took 5 bases from V and 5 from J, leaving 10 bases between them. This CDR3 has 11 amino acids. In DNA, the CDR3 is TGCAGTGCTCAACGCAGGGACGAGCAGTACTTC. Encoded protein: CSAQRRDEQYF.

The chain recombines TRBV6-5 with TRBJ2-3, with 9 positions matching TRBD1. There are 16 residues in the CDR3. V was pared by 6 bases and J by 3 bases, with 10 bases of the junction left unmatched. Germline CDR1 and CDR2: MNHEY and SVGAGI. CDR3 protein: CASRYLGQGKTDTQYF. The DNA of the CDR3 is TGTGCCAGCAGGTACCTCGGACAGGGGAAGACAGATACGCAGTATTTT.

The rearrangement joins TRBV15 to TRBJ2-1; D remains unclear. The CDR3 runs 15 residues. V lost 1 base to trimming and J lost 4 bases, with 11 bases between them. Germline V lookup: CDR1 LNHNV, CDR2 YYDKDF (reference sequence). Written as DNA, the CDR3 is TGTGCCACCAGCAGAGGGGTAGCCGGGTACAATGAGCAGTTCTTC. Its translation: CATSRGVAGYNEQFF.

The chain combines TRBV7-8 with TRBJ2-7; D not resolved. V gave up 0 bases and J gave up 4 bases, with 10 bases separating them. Germline CDR1 and CDR2: SGHVS and FQNEAQ. The length of the CDR3 is 14 residues. CDR3 bases: TGTGCCAGCAGCTTAGCTCTGAGCCTGTACGAGCAGTACTTC. This encodes CASSLALSLYEQYF.